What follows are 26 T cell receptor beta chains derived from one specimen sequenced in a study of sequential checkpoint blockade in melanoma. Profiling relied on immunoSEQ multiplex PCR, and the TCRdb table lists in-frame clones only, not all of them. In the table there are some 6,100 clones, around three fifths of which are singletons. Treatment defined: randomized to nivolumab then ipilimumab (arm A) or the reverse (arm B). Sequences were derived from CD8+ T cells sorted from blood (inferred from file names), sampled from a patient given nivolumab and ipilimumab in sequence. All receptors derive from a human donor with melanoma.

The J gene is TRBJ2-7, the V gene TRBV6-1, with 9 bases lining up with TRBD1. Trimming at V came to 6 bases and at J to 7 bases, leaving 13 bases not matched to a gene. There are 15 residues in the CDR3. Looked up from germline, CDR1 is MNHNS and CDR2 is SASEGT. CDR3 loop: CASSAHRGLGSEQYF. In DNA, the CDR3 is TGTGCCAGCAGCGCCCACAGGGGGCTGGGTAGTGAGCAGTACTTC.

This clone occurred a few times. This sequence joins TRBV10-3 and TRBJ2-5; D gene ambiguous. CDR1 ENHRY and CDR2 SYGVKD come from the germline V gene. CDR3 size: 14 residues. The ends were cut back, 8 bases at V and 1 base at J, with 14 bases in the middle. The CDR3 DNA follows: TGTGCCATCTCGCCAGAAATTACCCAAGAGACCCAGTACTTC. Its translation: CAISPEITQETQYF.

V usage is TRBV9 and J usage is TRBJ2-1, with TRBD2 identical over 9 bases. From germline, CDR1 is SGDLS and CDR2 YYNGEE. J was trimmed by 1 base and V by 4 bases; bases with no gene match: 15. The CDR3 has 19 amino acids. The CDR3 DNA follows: TGTGCCAGCAGCCCCCGAGGTAGCGGGGGATCGACGTCCTACAATGAGCAGTTCTTC. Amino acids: CASSPRGSGGSTSYNEQFF.

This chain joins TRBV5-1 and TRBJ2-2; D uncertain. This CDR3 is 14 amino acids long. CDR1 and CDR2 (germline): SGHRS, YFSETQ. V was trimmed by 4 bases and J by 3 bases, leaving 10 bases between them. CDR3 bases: TGCGCCAGCAGCCCCTTTATCTACACCGGGGAGCTGTTTTTT. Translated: CASSPFIYTGELFF.

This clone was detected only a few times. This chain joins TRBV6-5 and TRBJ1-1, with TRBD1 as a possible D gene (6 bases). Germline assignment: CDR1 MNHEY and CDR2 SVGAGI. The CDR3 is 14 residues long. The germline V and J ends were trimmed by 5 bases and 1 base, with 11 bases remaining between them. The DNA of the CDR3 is TGTGCCAGCAGTCCAGGGGAGGGGAACACTGAAGCTTTCTTT. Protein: CASSPGEGNTEAFF.

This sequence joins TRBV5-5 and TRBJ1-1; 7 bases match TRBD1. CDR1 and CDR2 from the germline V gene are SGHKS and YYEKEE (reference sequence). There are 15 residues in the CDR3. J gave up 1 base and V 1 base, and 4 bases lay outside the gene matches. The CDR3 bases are TGTGCCAGCAGCTTGTCAGGGGGTGGGAACACTGAAGCTTTCTTT. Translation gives CASSLSGGGNTEAFF.

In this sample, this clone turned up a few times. CDR3 loop: CASRPFQEIGAEAFF. The CDR3 DNA sequence: TGTGCCAGCAGACCTTTCCAAGAGATAGGGGCTGAAGCTTTCTTT. The chain recombines TRBV7-9 with TRBJ1-1, with D possibly being TRBD1 (5 bases). The ends were cut back, 6 bases at V and 6 bases at J, with 20 bases in the middle. Germline V CDR1 and CDR2: SEHNR, FQNEAQ (reference sequence). This CDR3 has 15 amino acids. Full variable domain (outside the CDR3, taken from reference TRBV7-9 and TRBJ1-1): DTGVSQNPRHKITKRGQNVTFRCDPISEHNRLYWYRQTLGQGPEFLTYFQNEAQLEKSRLLSDRFSAERPKGSFSTLEIQRTEQGDSAMYLCASRPFQEIGAEAFFGQGTRLTVV.

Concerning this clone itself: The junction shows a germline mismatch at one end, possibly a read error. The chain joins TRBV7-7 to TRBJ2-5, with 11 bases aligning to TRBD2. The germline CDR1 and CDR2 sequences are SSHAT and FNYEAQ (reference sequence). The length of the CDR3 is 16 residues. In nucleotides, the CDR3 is TGTGCTAGCAGCCTTTTAGCGGGGGGGTTCGAAGAGACCCAGTACTTC. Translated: CASSLLAGGFEETQYF.

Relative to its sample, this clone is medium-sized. The CDR3 reads CASSKGMVTEAFF. The DNA of the CDR3 is TGTGCCAGTAGTAAGGGGATGGTCACTGAAGCTTTCTTT. This chain joins TRBV19 and TRBJ1-1; tentative D call: TRBD1 (5 bases). The length of the CDR3 is 13 residues. Between the trimmed V and J ends, which lost 4 bases and 4 bases, there was a span of 10 bases. Germline V gene data show CDR1 as LNHDA and CDR2 as SQIVND (reference sequence).

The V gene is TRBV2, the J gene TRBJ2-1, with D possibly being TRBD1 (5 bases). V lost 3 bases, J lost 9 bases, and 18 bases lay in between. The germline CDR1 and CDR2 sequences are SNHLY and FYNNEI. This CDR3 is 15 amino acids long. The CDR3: CASSEHETVSSEQFF. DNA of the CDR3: TGTGCCAGCAGTGAGCACGAGACAGTTTCCAGTGAGCAGTTCTTC.

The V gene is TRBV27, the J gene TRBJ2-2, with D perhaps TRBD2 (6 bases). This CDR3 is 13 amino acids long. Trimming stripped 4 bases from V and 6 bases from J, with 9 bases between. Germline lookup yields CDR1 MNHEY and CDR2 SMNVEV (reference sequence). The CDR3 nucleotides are TGTGCCAGCAGTTACGGGAGTTCCGGGGAGCTGTTTTTT. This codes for CASSYGSSGELFF.

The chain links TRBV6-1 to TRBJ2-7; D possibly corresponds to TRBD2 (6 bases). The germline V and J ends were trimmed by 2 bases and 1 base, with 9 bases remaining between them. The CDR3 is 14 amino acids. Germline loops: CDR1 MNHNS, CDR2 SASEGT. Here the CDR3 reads CASSELGGSYEQYF. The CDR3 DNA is TGTGCCAGCAGTGAACTCGGGGGATCCTACGAGCAGTACTTC.

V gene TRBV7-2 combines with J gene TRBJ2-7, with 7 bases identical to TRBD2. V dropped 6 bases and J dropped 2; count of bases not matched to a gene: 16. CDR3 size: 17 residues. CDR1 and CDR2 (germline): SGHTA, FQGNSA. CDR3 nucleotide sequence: TGTGCCAGCAGTTCACCGATAGCGGGTACCGATACCTACGAGCAGTACTTC. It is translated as CASSSPIAGTDTYEQYF.

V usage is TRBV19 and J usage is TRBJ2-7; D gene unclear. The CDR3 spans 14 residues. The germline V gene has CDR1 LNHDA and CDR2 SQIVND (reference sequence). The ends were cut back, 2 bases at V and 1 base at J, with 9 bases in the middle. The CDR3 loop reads CASSITADSYEQYF. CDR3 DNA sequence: TGTGCCAGTAGTATAACTGCGGATTCCTACGAGCAGTACTTC.

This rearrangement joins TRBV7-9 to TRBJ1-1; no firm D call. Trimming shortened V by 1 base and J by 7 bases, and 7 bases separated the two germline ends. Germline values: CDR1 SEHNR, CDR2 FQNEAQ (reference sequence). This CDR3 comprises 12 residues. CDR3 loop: CASSLVQYEAFF. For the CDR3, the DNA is TGTGCCAGCAGCTTAGTCCAGTATGAAGCTTTCTTT.

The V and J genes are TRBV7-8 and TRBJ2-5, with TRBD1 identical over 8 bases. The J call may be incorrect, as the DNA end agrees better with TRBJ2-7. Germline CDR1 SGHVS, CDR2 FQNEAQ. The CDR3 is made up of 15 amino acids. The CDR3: CASSLRQGPSYEQYF. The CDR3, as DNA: TGTGCCAGCAGCTTACGACAGGGGCCCTCCTACGAGCAGTACTTC.

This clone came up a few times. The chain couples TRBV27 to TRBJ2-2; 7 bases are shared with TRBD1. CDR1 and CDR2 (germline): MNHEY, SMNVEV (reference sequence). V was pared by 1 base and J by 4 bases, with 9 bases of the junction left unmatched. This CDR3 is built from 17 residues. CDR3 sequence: CASSLYSGTVSTGELFF. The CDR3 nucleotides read TGTGCCAGCAGTTTATACTCAGGGACAGTTTCCACCGGGGAGCTGTTTTTT.

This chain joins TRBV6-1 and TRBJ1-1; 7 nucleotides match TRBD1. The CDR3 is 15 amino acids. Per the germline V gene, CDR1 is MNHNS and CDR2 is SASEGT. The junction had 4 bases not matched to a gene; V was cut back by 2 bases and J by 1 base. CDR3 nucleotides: TGTGCCAGCAGTGAATTTCAGGGGGGGAACACTGAAGCTTTCTTT. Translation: CASSEFQGGNTEAFF.

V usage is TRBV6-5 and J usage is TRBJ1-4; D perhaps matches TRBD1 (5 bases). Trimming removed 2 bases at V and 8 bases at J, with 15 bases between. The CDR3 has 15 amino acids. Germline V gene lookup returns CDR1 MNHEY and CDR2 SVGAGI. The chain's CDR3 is CASSYHFREDEKLFF. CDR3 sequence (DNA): TGTGCCAGCAGTTACCATTTCAGGGAGGACGAAAAACTGTTTTTT.

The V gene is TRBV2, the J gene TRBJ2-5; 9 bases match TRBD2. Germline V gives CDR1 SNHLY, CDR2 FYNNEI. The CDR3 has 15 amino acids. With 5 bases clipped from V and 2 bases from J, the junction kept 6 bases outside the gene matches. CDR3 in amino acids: CASSSRLAEQETQYF. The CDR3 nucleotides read TGTGCCAGCAGTTCCCGACTAGCGGAGCAAGAGACCCAGTACTTC.

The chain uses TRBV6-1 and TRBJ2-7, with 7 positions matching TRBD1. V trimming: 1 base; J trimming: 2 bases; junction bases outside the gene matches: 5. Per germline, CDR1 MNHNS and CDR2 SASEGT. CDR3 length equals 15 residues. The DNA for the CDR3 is TGTGCCAGCAGTGAAGGGGGACAGCGCACCTACGAGCAGTACTTC. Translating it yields CASSEGGQRTYEQYF.

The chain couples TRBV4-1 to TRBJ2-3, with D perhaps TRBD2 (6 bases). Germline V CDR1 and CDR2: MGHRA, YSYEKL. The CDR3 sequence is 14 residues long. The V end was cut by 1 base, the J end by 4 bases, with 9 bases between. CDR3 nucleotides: TGCGCCAGCAGCCAAGGGAGGGGCCCAGATACGCAGTATTTT. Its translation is CASSQGRGPDTQYF.

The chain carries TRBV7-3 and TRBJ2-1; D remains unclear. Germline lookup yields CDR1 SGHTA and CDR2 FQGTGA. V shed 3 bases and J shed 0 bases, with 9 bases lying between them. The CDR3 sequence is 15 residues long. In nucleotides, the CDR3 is TGTGCCAGCAGCTTGGGCTTTAGCTCCTACAATGAGCAGTTCTTC. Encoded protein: CASSLGFSSYNEQFF.

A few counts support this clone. In nucleotides, the CDR3 is TGTGCCAGTAGTATAGGACAGGGGTATTCACCCCTCCACTTT. Amino acids: CASSIGQGYSPLHF. The chain carries TRBV19 and TRBJ1-6; 8 nucleotides agree with TRBD1. V lost 1 base and J lost 8; bases outside the gene matches: 1. The CDR3 consists of 14 residues. CDR1 is LNHDA and CDR2 is SQIVND in the germline V gene (reference sequence).

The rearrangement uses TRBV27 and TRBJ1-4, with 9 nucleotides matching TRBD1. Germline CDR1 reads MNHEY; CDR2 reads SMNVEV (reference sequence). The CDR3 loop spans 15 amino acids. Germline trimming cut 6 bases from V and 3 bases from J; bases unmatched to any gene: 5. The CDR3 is CASRAGTGPNEKLFF. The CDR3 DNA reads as TGTGCCAGCAGGGCCGGGACAGGGCCTAATGAAAAACTGTTTTTT.

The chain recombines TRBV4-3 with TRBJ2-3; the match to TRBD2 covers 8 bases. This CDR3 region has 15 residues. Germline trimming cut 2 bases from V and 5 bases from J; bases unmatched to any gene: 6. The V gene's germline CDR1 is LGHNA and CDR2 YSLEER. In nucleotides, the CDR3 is TGCGCCAGCAGCCAATGGACGGGGGGGGGAGATACGCAGTATTTT. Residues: CASSQWTGGGDTQYF.